What follows are 17 T cell receptor beta chains derived from one specimen sequenced in a study of blood T cell repertoires in COVID-19. Assay used: immunoSEQ multiplex PCR; TCRdb lists only in-frame clones, some missing. The sample holds about 310,000 clones; around nine tenths are singletons and the top ten take roughly 5%. The source material was PBMCs or T cells enriched from blood (not recorded which). These TCRs come from a man aged 60 to 75 who had recovered from COVID-19.

V usage is TRBV7-9 and J usage is TRBJ2-3; TRBD2 is a possible D gene (5 bases). CDR3 length equals 14 residues. Deletions cut 8 bases from V and 2 bases from J, with 14 bases between. Germline V gives CDR1 SEHNR, CDR2 FQNEAQ (reference sequence). This chain's CDR3 is CASRLGGYTDTQYF. The DNA of the CDR3 is TGTGCCAGCCGGCTAGGAGGTTACACAGATACGCAGTATTTT.

The rearrangement joins TRBV9 to TRBJ1-6, with TRBD1 as a possible D gene (5 bases). V was trimmed by 2 bases and J by 6 bases, leaving 12 bases between them. The germline V gene encodes CDR1 SGDLS and CDR2 YYNGEE. The CDR3 sequence is 15 residues long. CDR3 in amino acids: CASSVDRTSNSPLHF. DNA of the CDR3: TGTGCCAGCAGCGTGGATAGGACATCTAATTCACCCCTCCACTTT.

In its sample, this clone was seen a few times. This sequence joins TRBV5-5 and TRBJ1-3; D is uncertain. Germline V gene lookup returns CDR1 SGHKS and CDR2 YYEKEE (reference sequence). Trimming shortened V by 4 bases and J by 2 bases, and 10 bases separated the two germline ends. The CDR3 covers 14 residues. The CDR3 loop is CASSPMSTGNTIYF. The CDR3 nucleotides read TGTGCCAGCAGCCCGATGAGTACTGGAAACACCATATATTTT.

V usage is TRBV7-2 and J usage is TRBJ2-7, with D possibly TRBD2 on 6 matching bases. This CDR3 is 14 amino acids long. V dropped 1 base and J dropped 2 bases, with 9 bases sitting between them. Germline lookup yields CDR1 SGHTA and CDR2 FQGNSA. CDR3 DNA: TGTGCCAGCAGCTTAGATGGGGGGACCTACGAGCAGTACTTC. Translating it yields CASSLDGGTYEQYF.

V is TRBV7-9 and J is TRBJ2-5; perhaps TRBD1 as D (6 bases). Trimming stripped 0 bases from V and 5 bases from J, with 10 bases between. Germline CDR1 is SEHNR and CDR2 is FQNEAQ (reference sequence). This CDR3 is 14 amino acids long. CDR3 sequence: CASSLAQGLETQYF. DNA of the CDR3: TGTGCCAGCAGCTTAGCCCAGGGGTTGGAGACCCAGTACTTC.

The chain couples TRBV5-8 to TRBJ2-7; D perhaps matches TRBD2 (7 bases). V was clipped by 0 bases and J by 6 bases, with 10 bases between them. The CDR3 runs to 13 residues. CDR1 is SGHTS and CDR2 is YDEGEE in the germline V gene. DNA for the CDR3: TGTGCCAGCAGCTTGGGGGGGGGCGTCGAGCAGTACTTC. Protein product: CASSLGGGVEQYF.

This chain joins TRBV3-1 (or the pseudogene TRBV3-2) and TRBJ2-7, with 10 bases aligning to TRBD1. The germline V gene has CDR1 LGHDT and CDR2 YNNKEL (reference sequence). V shed 0 bases, J shed 7 bases, and the junction held 6 bases outside the gene matches. The CDR3 totals 15 residues. The CDR3 sequence is CASSQDIDRGLEQYF. The CDR3 bases are TGTGCCAGCAGCCAAGATATCGACAGGGGGCTTGAGCAGTACTTC.

The chain uses TRBV5-1 and TRBJ2-7; D is possibly TRBD2 (7 bases). In germline, CDR1 is SGHRS, CDR2 YFSETQ. The CDR3 has 15 residues. V lost 3 bases and J lost 0, with 13 bases in between. The CDR3, as DNA: TGCGCCAGCAGCTCAGGGGACTACCTCTCCTACGAGCAGTACTTC. Encoded protein: CASSSGDYLSYEQYF.

The CDR3, as DNA: TGTGCCACCAGTGATCACCGGACAGGAAACTATGGCTACACCTTC. Translated, it gives CATSDHRTGNYGYTF. This chain links TRBV24-1 with TRBJ1-2, with TRBD1 matching 7 bases. CDR3 size: 15 residues. Germline assignment: CDR1 KGHDR and CDR2 SFDVKD. The V gene end was trimmed by 3 bases and the J gene end by 2 bases; junction bases not matched to a gene: 5.

To note about this clone: Other DNA sequences in the same sample also yield this CDR3. The J gene is TRBJ2-7, the V gene TRBV6-5, with D possibly TRBD2 on 5 matching bases. This CDR3 contains 14 residues. Germline lookup yields CDR1 MNHEY and CDR2 SVGAGI. With 2 bases removed from V and 0 bases from J, the gap between germline ends came to 8 bases. CDR3 in amino acids: CASSYAGGSYEQYF. The CDR3 nucleotides are TGTGCCAGCAGTTACGCGGGTGGCTCCTACGAGCAGTACTTC.

The V gene is TRBV5-6, the J gene TRBJ2-5; D gene ambiguous. Germline V gene data show CDR1 as SGHDT and CDR2 as YYEEEE. The V and J ends lost 0 bases and 2 bases respectively, with 11 bases between them. This CDR3 region has 15 residues. This CDR3 is CASSLASVLQETQYF. CDR3 nucleotide sequence: TGTGCCAGCAGCTTGGCCAGCGTGCTACAAGAGACCCAGTACTTC.

The gene calls are TRBV18 and TRBJ2-7; 8 bases line up with TRBD2. Germline lookup yields CDR1 KGHSH and CDR2 LQKENI. The CDR3 contains 14 residues. V gave up 4 bases and J gave up 0 bases; unmatched junction bases: 2. As DNA, the CDR3 is TGTGCCAGCTCACTTAGCGGGGTCTCCTACGAGCAGTACTTC. Translated: CASSLSGVSYEQYF. Variable domain in full (rest from reference TRBV18 and TRBJ2-7): NAGVMQNPRHLVRRRGQEARLRCSPMKGHSHVYWYRQLPEEGLKFMVYLQKENIIDESGMPKERFSAEFPKEGPSILRIQQVVRGDSAAYFCASSLSGVSYEQYFGPGTRLTVT.

This chain joins TRBV4-3 and TRBJ2-3; 8 bases align to TRBD2. CDR3 length: 16 amino acids. Losses at the gene ends were 1 base for V and 8 bases for J; bases not matched to a gene: 11. The germline V gene encodes CDR1 LGHNA and CDR2 YSLEER. The CDR3 here is CASSQGAGLGGGTQYF. CDR3 DNA: TGCGCCAGCAGCCAAGGAGCGGGACTAGGCGGTGGTACGCAGTATTTT.

V and J are TRBV15 and TRBJ2-7; no clear D gene. With 5 bases removed from V and 4 bases from J, the gap between germline ends came to 18 bases. This CDR3 has 15 amino acids. Germline-derived CDR1 and CDR2 are LNHNV and YYDKDF (reference sequence). The chain's CDR3 is CATSPWAGRGYEQYF. Here the CDR3 DNA reads TGTGCCACCAGCCCTTGGGCTGGGCGTGGATACGAGCAGTACTTC.

The V and J genes are TRBV5-6 and TRBJ2-1, with 10 positions matching TRBD2. CDR1 is SGHDT, CDR2 YYEEEE, per germline. Losses at the gene ends were 0 bases for V and 9 bases for J; bases not matched to a gene: 9. The CDR3 is made up of 16 amino acids. CDR3 sequence reads: CASSLVGTSVHSEQFF. The DNA of the CDR3 is TGTGCCAGCAGCTTGGTTGGGACTAGCGTCCACAGTGAGCAGTTCTTC. Together with reference TRBV5-6 and TRBJ2-1, the CDR3 gives the full variable domain: DAGVTQSPTHLIKTRGQQVTLRCSPKSGHDTVSWYQQALGQGPQFIFQYYEEEERQRGNFPDRFSGHQFPNYSSELNVNALLLGDSALYLCASSLVGTSVHSEQFFGPGTRLTVL.

The chain combines TRBV2 with TRBJ2-1; possible D gene TRBD1, 6 bases. Trimming took off 7 bases at V and 9 bases at J, with 16 bases between the two ends. CDR1 is SNHLY and CDR2 is FYNNEI in the germline V gene. This CDR3 spans 13 amino acids. CDR3 sequence reads: CASKVDSSGEQFF. The CDR3 bases are TGTGCCAGCAAAGTGGACAGTTCTGGTGAGCAGTTCTTC.

The V call is TRBV5-1, the J call TRBJ1-2; 9 bases line up with TRBD1. Trimming cost V 4 bases and J 4 bases; bases outside gene matches: 2. Germline V gives CDR1 SGHRS, CDR2 YFSETQ. CDR3 length equals 13 residues. CDR3 region: CASSTDRGYGYTF. CDR3 coding DNA: TGCGCCAGCAGCACGGACAGGGGCTATGGCTACACCTTC.